This T cell receptor (beta chain) was recorded in a study of blood T cell repertoires in COVID-19. Per the germline V gene, CDR1 is SEHNR and CDR2 is FQNEAQ (reference sequence). Trimming cost V 7 bases and J 2 bases, with 12 bases left between them. The CDR3 has 14 amino acids. Across about two dozen US areas, participants ranged in age from about 18 to 89 years. Method: immunoSEQ multiplex PCR; TCRdb's copy keeps in-frame clones and lacks some. The sample includes over 200,000 clones, approximately 80% of them seen just once. Input material: PBMCs or T cells enriched from blood (not recorded which). The V gene is TRBV7-9, the J gene TRBJ1-3; weak D call: TRBD1 (5 bases). This TCR was recovered from a man aged 60-69 years who had recovered from COVID-19. CDR3 bases: TGTGCCAGCACCCACGGGGGGGCTGGAAACACCATATATTTT. This codes for CASTHGGAGNTIYF. The variable domain in full, with the rest retrieved from reference TRBV7-9 and TRBJ1-3, is DTGVSQNPRHKITKRGQNVTFRCDPISEHNRLYWYRQTLGQGPEFLTYFQNEAQLEKSRLLSDRFSAERPKGSFSTLEIQRTEQGDSAMYLCASTHGGAGNTIYFGEGSWLTVV.